One sample yielded the 21 T cell receptor beta chains listed below, sequenced in a study of identical twins (dated by TCRdb to between 2015 and 2016). Library preparation was by 5' RACE. The sequencing machine was an Illumina HiSeq 2000. TCRdb applied fastp at Q25 and MiXCR to the public reads, then kept only in-frame beta chains. Rows with one shared CDR3 protein collapse into an entry with the most common genes and DNA. The sample profile shows hundreds of thousands of distinct CDR3 sequences; about 18% of them were found once. About 12% of the sample rests with the top ten. This same sample was also part of a study on T cells expressing NK-cell markers.

Material for sequencing was PBMCs. These receptors were collected from a woman in her late teens or twenties in good health.

Ten or more counts support this clonotype. One end of the junction is discordant with germline, which a read error may explain. The rearrangement uses TRBV10-2 and TRBJ1-2; tentatively, D is TRBD1 (5 bases). Germline V lookup: CDR1 WSHSY, CDR2 SAAADI. The CDR3 totals 12 residues. Written as DNA, the CDR3 is TGTGCCAGCAGTGAGGGGTCCTATGGCTACACCTTC. Its translation: CASSEGSYGYTF.

This chain connects TRBV5-1 to TRBJ2-2; tentatively, D is TRBD1 or TRBD2 (5 bases each). CDR3 length: 16 residues. Between the trimmed V and J ends, which lost 2 bases and 1 base, there was a span of 12 bases. CDR1 and CDR2 from the germline V gene are SGHRS and YFSETQ. The CDR3 spells CASSLPGPQNTGELFF. CDR3 DNA sequence: TGCGCCAGCAGCTTACCGGGACCCCAGAACACCGGGGAGCTGTTTTTT.

V and J are TRBV10-2 and TRBJ2-7; weak D call: TRBD2 (6 bases). The CDR3 is 14 residues long. Trimming shortened V by 3 bases and J by 2 bases, and 11 bases separated the two germline ends. CDR1 is WSHSY and CDR2 is SAAADI in the germline V gene. The CDR3 reads CASSEFGSTYEQYF. In nucleotides, the CDR3 is TGCGCCAGCAGTGAATTCGGGAGTACCTACGAGCAGTACTTC.

This rearrangement joins TRBV5-6 to TRBJ2-3; 7 bases are shared with TRBD2. This CDR3 is built from 17 residues. The germline V gene encodes CDR1 SGHDT and CDR2 YYEEEE. Trimming removed 3 bases from V and 4 bases from J; junction bases left unmatched: 14. The CDR3 DNA follows: TGTGCCAGCAGCTGGGGGGGGGGACCCGAAGGGTCAGATACGCAGTATTTT. This encodes CASSWGGGPEGSDTQYF.

This chain joins TRBV19 and TRBJ1-5; no definite D call. Trimming left V 5 bases short and J 0 bases short, with 8 bases between. The CDR3 length is 14 residues. From germline, CDR1 is LNHDA and CDR2 SQIVND (reference sequence). CDR3 DNA: TGTGCCAGTAGTGAGCATCTTAGCAATCAGCCCCAGCATTTT. It codes for CASSEHLSNQPQHF.

The CDR3 sequence: CSFGLDYVSGEQFF. DNA of the CDR3: TGCAGCTTCGGACTAGACTACGTTTCTGGTGAGCAGTTCTTC. This chain connects TRBV29-1 to TRBJ2-1; 7 bases agree with TRBD2. The J segment lost 9 bases and the V segment lost 8 bases, leaving 16 bases of the junction unmatched. The germline V gene has CDR1 SQVTM and CDR2 ANQGSEA. The CDR3 contains 14 residues.

This clonotype turned up a few times. V is TRBV25-1 and J is TRBJ2-7, with unresolved D. The V end was cut by 4 bases, the J end by 2 bases, with 12 bases between. Germline loops: CDR1 MGHDK, CDR2 SYGVNS. The CDR3 sequence is 14 residues long. The chain's CDR3 is CASSGTVGPYEQYF. For the CDR3, the DNA is TGTGCCAGCAGTGGGACGGTGGGTCCCTACGAGCAGTACTTC.

Written as DNA, the CDR3 is TGTGCCAGCAGTTTCAGACTAGCCTCCAATGAGCAGTTCTTC. This translates into CASSFRLASNEQFF. The chain recombines TRBV9 with TRBJ2-1; 7 positions match TRBD2. V shed 5 bases, J shed 6 bases, and the junction held 8 bases outside the gene matches. From germline, CDR1 is SGDLS and CDR2 YYNGEE. CDR3 length: 14 residues.

This clonotype was detected a few times. The chain links TRBV25-1 to TRBJ2-7; TRBD1 matches 10 bases. J lost 4 bases, V lost 3 bases, and 3 bases had no gene match. The CDR3 runs 14 residues. The germline CDR1 and CDR2 sequences are MGHDK and SYGVNS. The CDR3 DNA reads TGTGCCAGCAGTGAGACAGGGGGCAGGTACGAGCAGTACTTC. It is translated as CASSETGGRYEQYF.

This clonotype was seen a few times. The gene calls are TRBV5-1 and TRBJ2-1, with a tentative D call TRBD1 (8 bases). The CDR3 covers 18 residues. In germline, CDR1 is SGHRS, CDR2 YFSETQ. V shed 4 bases and J shed 6 bases, with 26 bases lying between them. In DNA form, the CDR3 reads TGCGCCAGCAGCGTCCGGGACAGGAGGACTAGTTCAGGCAATGAGCAGTTCTTC. Amino acid sequence: CASSVRDRRTSSGNEQFF.

The chain joins TRBV10-2 to TRBJ1-4; 7 nucleotides agree with TRBD1. The CDR3 spans 16 residues. Per the germline V gene, CDR1 is WSHSY and CDR2 is SAAADI. Trimming took 6 bases from V and 7 from J; bases not matched to a gene: 14. The CDR3 nucleotides are TGCGCCAGCAGGACCGCCGACAGGGTCACAGCTGAAAAACTGTTTTTT. Protein sequence: CASRTADRVTAEKLFF.

This clonotype was counted many times. This chain joins TRBV7-9 and TRBJ1-1; D not certain. Germline CDR1 SEHNR, CDR2 FQNEAQ (reference sequence). The CDR3 extends over 13 amino acids. Trimming cost V 6 bases and J 1 base, with 9 bases left between them. CDR3 residues: CASRSRQNTEAFF. In DNA, the CDR3 is TGTGCCAGCAGGTCTCGACAGAACACTGAAGCTTTCTTT.

This chain links TRBV7-9 with TRBJ2-3; 10 bases are shared with TRBD1. Per germline, CDR1 SEHNR and CDR2 FQNEAQ (reference sequence). With 4 bases clipped from V and 4 bases from J, the junction kept 5 bases outside the gene matches. This CDR3 has 15 residues. For the CDR3, the DNA is TGTGCCAGCAGCTCCGGACAGGGGGTTGCAGATACGCAGTATTTT. Protein sequence: CASSSGQGVADTQYF.

The chain links TRBV11-2 to TRBJ2-7, with TRBD1 matching over 8 bases. The CDR3 length is 18 residues. Germline assignment: CDR1 SGHAT and CDR2 FQNNGV. V lost 2 bases to trimming and J lost 2 bases; unmatched junction nucleotides: 14. Here the CDR3 reads CASSLKVSGQGAPYEQYF. CDR3 bases: TGTGCCAGCAGCTTAAAAGTTAGCGGCCAGGGGGCGCCCTACGAGCAGTACTTC.

V gene TRBV11-2 combines with J gene TRBJ1-2; 8 bases map to TRBD1. The V gene's germline CDR1 is SGHAT and CDR2 FQNNGV. This CDR3 region has 15 residues. The J segment lost 7 bases and the V segment lost 6 bases, leaving 13 bases of the junction unmatched. The CDR3 is CASRRITTGAGGYTF. CDR3 nucleotide sequence: TGTGCCAGCAGAAGAATTACGACAGGGGCGGGTGGCTACACCTTC.

The chain joins TRBV2 to TRBJ2-3; tentative D call: TRBD1 (6 bases). Trimming cost V 11 bases and J 2 bases, with 14 bases left between them. Germline CDR1 SNHLY, CDR2 FYNNEI. CDR3 size: 13 residues. CDR3 sequence (DNA): TGTGCCTCACAAGGGGGATACACAGATACGCAGTATTTT. Its translation: CASQGGYTDTQYF.

The chain uses TRBV12-3 or TRBV12-4 and TRBJ1-1, with TRBD1 as a possible D gene (5 bases). The CDR3 length is 14 residues. V dropped 3 bases and J dropped 8 bases, with 16 bases sitting between them. The CDR3 region has the DNA TGTGCCAGCAGTTTCGGTTACGGGGGGTCCGAAGCTTTCTTT. Protein product: CASSFGYGGSEAFF.

The V gene is TRBV7-9, the J gene TRBJ2-5; 7 nucleotides agree with TRBD1. The CDR3 is made up of 13 amino acids. The germline V gene has CDR1 SEHNR and CDR2 FQNEAQ (reference sequence). V lost 6 bases, J lost 5 bases, and 6 bases stayed unmatched. CDR3 amino acids: CASSQEGAETQYF. Written as DNA, the CDR3 is TGTGCCAGCAGTCAAGAGGGGGCGGAGACCCAGTACTTC. Filled out from reference TRBV7-9 and TRBJ2-5, the complete variable domain reads DTGVSQNPRHKITKRGQNVTFRCDPISEHNRLYWYRQTLGQGPEFLTYFQNEAQLEKSRLLSDRFSAERPKGSFSTLEIQRTEQGDSAMYLCASSQEGAETQYFGPGTRLLVL.

The J gene is TRBJ2-1, the V gene TRBV3-1, with a tentative D call TRBD1 (7 bases). Germline CDR1 is LGHDT and CDR2 is YNNKEL (reference sequence). This CDR3 has 16 residues. V shed 4 bases and J shed 2 bases, with 15 bases lying between them. CDR3 amino acids: CASSPQGGGTYNEQFF. The CDR3 nucleotides read TGTGCCAGCAGCCCCCAGGGGGGTGGGACCTACAATGAGCAGTTCTTC.

The sample holds a few counts of this clonotype. The genes are TRBV12-3 or TRBV12-4 and TRBJ2-1; 11 nucleotides line up with TRBD2. With V trimmed by 5 bases and J by 1 base, 7 bases remained unmatched. CDR3 length equals 17 residues. For the CDR3, the DNA is TGTGCCAGCAGTCCTACCGGACTAGCGGGTTCCTACAATGAGCAGTTCTTC. It translates to CASSPTGLAGSYNEQFF.

This clonotype was detected a few times. This chain joins TRBV27 and TRBJ2-5; TRBD2 matches 7 bases. The CDR3 is 16 residues long. V gave up 2 bases and J gave up 8 bases; unmatched junction bases: 14. Germline CDR1 is MNHEY and CDR2 is SMNVEV (reference sequence). The CDR3 loop reads CASSLRKRGGEGTQYF. The CDR3 nucleotides read TGTGCCAGCAGTTTAAGAAAGCGGGGCGGCGAAGGTACCCAGTACTTC.